Listed here is a single T cell receptor (beta chain). This record comes from a study of blood T cell repertoires in COVID-19. The CDR3 spans 13 residues. Germline CDR1 reads MNHEY; CDR2 reads SVGAGI. Trimming cost V 6 bases and J 6 bases, with 13 bases left between them. Profiled with immunoSEQ multiplex PCR; TCRdb holds only in-frame clones, not every one. The sample consists of about 400,000 clones, roughly 90% of them appearing once. This receptor was identified in a man aged 35-49 years with acute or convalescent COVID-19. The sample was peripheral blood. The rearrangement links TRBV6-5 to TRBJ2-3, with a weak D call TRBD1 (6 bases). The CDR3 bases are TGTGCCAGCAGATCAGGGGCGACCGATACGCAGTATTTT. It codes for CASRSGATDTQYF.